These 2 T cell receptor beta chains were all obtained from the same sample, sequenced in a study of cytomegalovirus exposure and HLA in healthy donors. The table came from immunoSEQ multiplex PCR; TCRdb's copy has only in-frame clones and leaves some out. Of 350,000 or so clones listed, 86% are singletons. The sample taken for sequencing was PBMCs. The receptors were sampled from a woman aged 18 to 35 in good health and CMV-seronegative.

The chain uses TRBV30 and TRBJ2-3; 7 bases fit TRBD2. The V and J ends lost 1 base and 1 base, in that order; junction bases with no gene match: 14. This CDR3 is built from 18 residues. Germline CDR1 is GTSNPN and CDR2 is SVGIG (reference sequence). The CDR3 DNA reads TGTGCCTGGAGTGGGGGCGGGAGACAGTCCGGCGGCACAGATACGCAGTATTTT. It codes for CAWSGGGRQSGGTDTQYF.

The V gene is TRBV6-6, the J gene TRBJ2-2; 8 bases map to TRBD2. J lost 7 bases, V lost 2 bases, and 6 bases had no gene match. The germline gives CDR1 MNHNY, CDR2 SVGAGI (reference sequence). CDR3 length equals 15 residues. The CDR3 region is CASSYDGLAGGELFF. In DNA form, the CDR3 reads TGTGCCAGCAGTTACGATGGGCTAGCGGGCGGGGAGCTGTTTTTT.